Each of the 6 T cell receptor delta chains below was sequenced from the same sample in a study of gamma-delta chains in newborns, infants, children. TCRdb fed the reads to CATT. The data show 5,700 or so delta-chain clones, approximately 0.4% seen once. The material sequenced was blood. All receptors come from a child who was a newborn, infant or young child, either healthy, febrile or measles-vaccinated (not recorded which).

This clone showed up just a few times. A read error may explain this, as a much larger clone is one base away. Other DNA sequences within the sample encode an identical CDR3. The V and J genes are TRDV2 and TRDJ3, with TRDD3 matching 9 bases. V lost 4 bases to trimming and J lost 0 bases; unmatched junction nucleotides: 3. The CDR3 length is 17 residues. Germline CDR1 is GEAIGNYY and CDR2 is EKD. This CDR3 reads CACDDWGSSWDTRQMFF. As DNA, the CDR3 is TGTGCCTGTGATGACTGGGGGAGCTCCTGGGACACCCGACAGATGTTTTTC.

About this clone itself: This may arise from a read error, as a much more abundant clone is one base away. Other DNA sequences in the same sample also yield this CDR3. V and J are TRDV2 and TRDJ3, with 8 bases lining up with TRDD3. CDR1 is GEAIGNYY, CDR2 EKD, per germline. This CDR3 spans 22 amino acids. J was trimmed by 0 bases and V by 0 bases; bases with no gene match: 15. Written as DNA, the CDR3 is TGTGCCTGTGACACCGTTCATACTGGGGGGGTCTCTAGCTCCTGGGACACCCGACAGATGTTTTTC. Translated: CACDTVHTGGVSSSWDTRQMFF.

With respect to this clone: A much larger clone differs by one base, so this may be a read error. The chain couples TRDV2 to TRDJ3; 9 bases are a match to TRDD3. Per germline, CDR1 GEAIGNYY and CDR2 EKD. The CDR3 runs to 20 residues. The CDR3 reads CACDTVRLGESSWDTRQTFF. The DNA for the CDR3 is TGTGCCTGTGACACCGTCCGACTGGGGGAGAGCTCCTGGGACACCCGACAGACGTTTTTC.

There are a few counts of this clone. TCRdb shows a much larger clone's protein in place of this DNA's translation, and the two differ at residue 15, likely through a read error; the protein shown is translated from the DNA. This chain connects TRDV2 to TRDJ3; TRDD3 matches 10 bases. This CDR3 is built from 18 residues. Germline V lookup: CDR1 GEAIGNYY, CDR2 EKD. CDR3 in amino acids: CACDTGGYYSWDTRRMFF. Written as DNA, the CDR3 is TGTGCCTGTGACACTGGGGGATACTACTCCTGGGACACCCGACGGATGTTTTTC.

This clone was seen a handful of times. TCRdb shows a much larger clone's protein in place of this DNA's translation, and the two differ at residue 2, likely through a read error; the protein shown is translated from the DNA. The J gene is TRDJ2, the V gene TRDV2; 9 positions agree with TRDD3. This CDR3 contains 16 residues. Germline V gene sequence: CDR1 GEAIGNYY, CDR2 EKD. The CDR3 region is CSCDTLGDTLTAQLFF. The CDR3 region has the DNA TGTTCCTGTGACACCTTGGGGGATACTTTGACAGCACAACTCTTCTTT.

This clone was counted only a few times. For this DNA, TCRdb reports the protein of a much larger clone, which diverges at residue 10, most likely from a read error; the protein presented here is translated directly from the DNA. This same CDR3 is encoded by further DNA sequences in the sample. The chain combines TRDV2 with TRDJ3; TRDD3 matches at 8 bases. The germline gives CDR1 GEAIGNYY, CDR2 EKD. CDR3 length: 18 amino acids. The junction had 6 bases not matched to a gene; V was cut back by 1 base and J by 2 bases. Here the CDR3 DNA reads TGTGCCTGTGACACTGGGGGATTTAGCCCCTGGGACACCCGACAGATGTTTTTC. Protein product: CACDTGGFSPWDTRQMFF.